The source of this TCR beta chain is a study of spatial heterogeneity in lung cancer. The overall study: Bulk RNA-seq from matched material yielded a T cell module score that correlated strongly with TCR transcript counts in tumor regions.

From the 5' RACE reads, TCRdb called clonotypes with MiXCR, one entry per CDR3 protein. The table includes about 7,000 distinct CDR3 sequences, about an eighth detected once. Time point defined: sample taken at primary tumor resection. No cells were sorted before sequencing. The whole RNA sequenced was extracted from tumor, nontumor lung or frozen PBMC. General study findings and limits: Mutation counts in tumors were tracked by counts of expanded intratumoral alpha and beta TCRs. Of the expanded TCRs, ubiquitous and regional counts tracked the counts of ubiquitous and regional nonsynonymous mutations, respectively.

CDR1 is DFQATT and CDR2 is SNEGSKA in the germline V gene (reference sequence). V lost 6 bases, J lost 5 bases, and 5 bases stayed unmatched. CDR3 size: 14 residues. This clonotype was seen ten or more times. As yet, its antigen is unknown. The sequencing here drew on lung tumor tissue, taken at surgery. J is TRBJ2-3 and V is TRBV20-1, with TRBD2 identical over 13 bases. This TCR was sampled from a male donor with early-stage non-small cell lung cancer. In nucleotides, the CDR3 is TGCAGTGCCAAACTAGCGGGGGGGCAAGATACGCAGTATTTT. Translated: CSAKLAGGQDTQYF.